This is a list of T cell receptor beta chains from one sample in a study of T cells after posttransplantation cyclophosphamide. Data came from immunoSEQ multiplex PCR; TCRdb stores just in-frame clones and leaves some out. Found here are 8,500 to 9,500 clones, approximately 98% of them singletons; the top ten hold roughly 0.27%. Specimen: naive CD8+ T cells sorted from PBMCs. Receptors originate from a man aged 45-60 years in good health, CMV-negative, and a related stem cell transplant donor. Both conserved end residues are part of each CDR3. D genes are given only for firm matches. A row's size may be missing; if present it is once, few, many or a size class.

D,V,J,size,DNA,CDR3
NA,TRBV27,TRBJ2-5,NA,TGTGCCAGCGGTGGCGGGGGCCGAGAGACCCAGTACTTC,CASGGGGRETQYF
NA,TRBV9,TRBJ1-1,once,TGTGCCAGCAGCGTAGTAATCAGCGTCCTCTTCACTGAAGCTTTCTTT,CASSVVISVLFTEAFF
NA,TRBV10-1,TRBJ1-2,NA,TGCGCCAGCAGCCCCAGGAATAACTATGGCTACACCTTC,CASSPRNNYGYTF
TRBD1,TRBV19,TRBJ2-7,NA,TGTGCCAGTGGCTTCGGACAGGGGGCCTCCTACGAGCAGTACTTC,CASGFGQGASYEQYF
NA,TRBV14,TRBJ1-2,NA,TGTGCCAGCAGCCAAGGGACAAGGAAGGACTATGGCTACACCTTC,CASSQGTRKDYGYTF
NA,TRBV25-1,TRBJ2-7,NA,TGTGCCATCTCATTAGACGAGCAGTACTTC,CAISLDEQYF
TRBD2,TRBV4-2,TRBJ2-2,once,TGTGCCAGCAGCCAGACACTCTCCGGGACTAGAAGGGCCGGGGAGCTGTTTTTT,CASSQTLSGTRRAGELFF
TRBD2,TRBV5-6,TRBJ2-1,NA,TGTGCCAGCAGCTTGGGGCAACTAGCGGGGTTCTACAATGAGCAGTTCTTC,CASSLGQLAGFYNEQFF
NA,TRBV10-2,TRBJ2-1,NA,TGCGCCAGCAGTGAGGTGGGGCACAATGAGCAGTTCTTC,CASSEVGHNEQFF
NA,TRBV27,TRBJ2-3,once,TGTGCCAGCAGTCCCCTAGGTACCGAGGATACGCAGTATTTT,CASSPLGTEDTQYF
TRBD2,TRBV7-2,TRBJ2-3,NA,TGTGCCAGCAGGTCTACTAGCGGTTACACAGATACGCAGTATTTT,CASRSTSGYTDTQYF
TRBD1,TRBV18,TRBJ2-7,NA,TGTGCCAGCTCACCAGAGGGGACAGGGATGACCTACGAGCAGTACTTC,CASSPEGTGMTYEQYF
NA,TRBV9,TRBJ1-2,NA,TGTGCCAGCAGCGTAGGTGCGACAAGGAGGGGACGGCCAAATGGCTACACCTTC,CASSVGATRRGRPNGYTF
NA,TRBV9,TRBJ1-2,NA,TGTGCCAGCAGCCTAAAAGGTGGGGCATACTATGGCTACACCTTC,CASSLKGGAYYGYTF
TRBD2,TRBV19,TRBJ2-1,NA,TGTGCCAGTAGTACCGGGACTAGCGGGTACAATGAGCAGTTCTTC,CASSTGTSGYNEQFF
TRBD2,TRBV7-9,TRBJ2-3,NA,TGTGCCAGCAGCCCCCGAGCGGGGGGTACAGATACGCAGTATTTT,CASSPRAGGTDTQYF
NA,TRBV7-9,TRBJ2-7,NA,TGTGCCAGCAGCAACCTAGTATCCTACGAGCAGTACTTC,CASSNLVSYEQYF